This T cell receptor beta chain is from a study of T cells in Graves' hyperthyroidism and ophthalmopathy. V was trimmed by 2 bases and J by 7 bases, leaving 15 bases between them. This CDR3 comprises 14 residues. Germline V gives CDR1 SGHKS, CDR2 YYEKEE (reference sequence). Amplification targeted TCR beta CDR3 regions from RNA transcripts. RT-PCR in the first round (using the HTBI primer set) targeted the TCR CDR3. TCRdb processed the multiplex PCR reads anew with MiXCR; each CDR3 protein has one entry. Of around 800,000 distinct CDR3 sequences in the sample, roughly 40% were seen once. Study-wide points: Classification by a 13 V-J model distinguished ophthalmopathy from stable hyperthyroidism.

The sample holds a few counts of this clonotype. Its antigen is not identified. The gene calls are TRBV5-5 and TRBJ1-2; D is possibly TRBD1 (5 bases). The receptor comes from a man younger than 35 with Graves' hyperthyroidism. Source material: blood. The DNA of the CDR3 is TGTGCCAGCAGCTTTGGCAGCCCTGGGGGTGGCTACACCTTC. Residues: CASSFGSPGGGYTF.